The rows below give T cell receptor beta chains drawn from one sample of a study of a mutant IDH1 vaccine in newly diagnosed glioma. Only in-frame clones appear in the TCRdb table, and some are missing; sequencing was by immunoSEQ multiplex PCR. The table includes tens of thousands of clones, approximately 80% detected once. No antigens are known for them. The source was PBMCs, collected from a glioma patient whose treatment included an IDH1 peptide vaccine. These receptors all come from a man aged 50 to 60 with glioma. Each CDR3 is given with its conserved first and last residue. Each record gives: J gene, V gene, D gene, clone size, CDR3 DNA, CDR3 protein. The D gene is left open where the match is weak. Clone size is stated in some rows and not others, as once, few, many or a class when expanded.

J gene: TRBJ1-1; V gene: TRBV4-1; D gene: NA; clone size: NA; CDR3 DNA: TGCGCCAGCAGCCAGGCCACAGTGAACACTGAAGCTTTCTTT; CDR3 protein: CASSQATVNTEAFF
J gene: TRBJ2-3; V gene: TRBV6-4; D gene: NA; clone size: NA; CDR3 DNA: TGTGCCAGCCCGGACCGGGGGTTCACAGATACGCAGTATTTT; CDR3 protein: CASPDRGFTDTQYF
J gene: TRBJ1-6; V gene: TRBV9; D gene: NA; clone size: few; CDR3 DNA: TGTGCCAGCAGCGTATCACCAAATAATTCACCCCTCCACTTT; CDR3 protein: CASSVSPNNSPLHF
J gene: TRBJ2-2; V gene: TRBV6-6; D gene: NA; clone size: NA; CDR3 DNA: TGTGCCAGCAGGGGATCCGGGGAGCTGTTTTTT; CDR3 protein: CASRGSGELFF
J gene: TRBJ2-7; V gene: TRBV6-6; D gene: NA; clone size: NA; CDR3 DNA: TGTGCCAGCAGTTACGAGGGCAACTACGAGCAGTACTTC; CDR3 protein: CASSYEGNYEQYF
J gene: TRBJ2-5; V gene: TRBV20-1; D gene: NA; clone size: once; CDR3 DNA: TGCAGTGTTAGTGGAAAAGAGACCCAGTACTTC; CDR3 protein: CSVSGKETQYF
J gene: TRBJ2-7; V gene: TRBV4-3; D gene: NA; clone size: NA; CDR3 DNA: TGCGCCAGCAGCCAAGGAAACGAGCAGTACTTC; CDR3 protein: CASSQGNEQYF
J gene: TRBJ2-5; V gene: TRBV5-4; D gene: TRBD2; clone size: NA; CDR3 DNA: TGTGCCAGCAGCCCCACGACTAGCTTAAAAGAGACCCAGTACTTC; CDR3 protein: CASSPTTSLKETQYF
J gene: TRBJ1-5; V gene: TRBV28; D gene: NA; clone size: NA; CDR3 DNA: TGTGCCAGCAGTTTCCCTGGGGGTTTCTATCAGCCCCAGCATTTT; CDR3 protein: CASSFPGGFYQPQHF
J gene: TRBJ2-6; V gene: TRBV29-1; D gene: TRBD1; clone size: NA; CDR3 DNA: TGCAGCGTTGTCGGGCAGGGGGCTTGGGGGGCCAACGTCCTGACTTTC; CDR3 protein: CSVVGQGAWGANVLTF
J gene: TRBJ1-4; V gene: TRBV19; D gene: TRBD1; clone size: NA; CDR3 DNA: TGTGCCAGTAGTCCTATGGACAGGGGGCGTGCTAATGAAAAACTGTTTTTT; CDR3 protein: CASSPMDRGRANEKLFF
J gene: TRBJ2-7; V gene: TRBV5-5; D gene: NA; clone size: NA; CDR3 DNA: TGTGCCAGCAGCTTGGTTCCCTACGAGCAGTACTTC; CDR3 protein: CASSLVPYEQYF
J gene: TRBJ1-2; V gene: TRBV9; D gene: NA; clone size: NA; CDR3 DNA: TGTGCCAGCAGCGAGGGGGGTTTGGGGATTGGTGGCTACACCTTC; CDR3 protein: CASSEGGLGIGGYTF
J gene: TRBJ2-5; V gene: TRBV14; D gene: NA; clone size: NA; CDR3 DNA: TGTGCCAGCAGCCAAGATTGGGCTGGAAAAGAGACCCAGTACTTC; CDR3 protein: CASSQDWAGKETQYF
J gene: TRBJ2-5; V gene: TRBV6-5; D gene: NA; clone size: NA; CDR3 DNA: TGTGCCAGCACCAAGGGTTCCGGCCCGACGGAGACCCAGTACTTC; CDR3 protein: CASTKGSGPTETQYF
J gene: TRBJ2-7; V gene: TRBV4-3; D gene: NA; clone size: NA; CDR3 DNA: TGCGCCAGCAGCCAATGGAAGGGTCCCTCCTACGAGCAGTACTTC; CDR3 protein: CASSQWKGPSYEQYF
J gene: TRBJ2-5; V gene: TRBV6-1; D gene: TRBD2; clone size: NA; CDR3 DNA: TGTGCCAGCACGCGGGGGGGCTTCCAAGAGACCCAGTACTTC; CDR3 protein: CASTRGGFQETQYF
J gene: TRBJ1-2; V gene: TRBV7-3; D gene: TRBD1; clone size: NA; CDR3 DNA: TGTGCCAGCAGCCGGGGAGGGGGCGGCGTTGATGGCTACACCTTC; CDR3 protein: CASSRGGGGVDGYTF
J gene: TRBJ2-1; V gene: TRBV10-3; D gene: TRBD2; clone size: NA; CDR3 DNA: TGTGCCATCGGGGGGCGGGAGGAGCGATACAATGAGCAGTTCTTC; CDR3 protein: CAIGGREERYNEQFF
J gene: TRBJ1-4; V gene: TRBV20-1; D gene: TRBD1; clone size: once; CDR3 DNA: TGCATGGGGACAGGGGGTGAAAAACTGTTTTTT; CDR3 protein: CMGTGGEKLFF
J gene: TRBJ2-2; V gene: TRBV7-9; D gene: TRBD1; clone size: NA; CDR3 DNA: TGTGCCAGCAGCTTGGGACAGACTACCGGGGAGCTGTTTTTT; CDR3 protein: CASSLGQTTGELFF
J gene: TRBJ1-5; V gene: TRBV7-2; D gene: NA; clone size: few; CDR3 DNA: TGTGCCAGCAGCCAGGGGTTGGGGGGCCGTAATCAGCCCCAGCATTTT; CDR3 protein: CASSQGLGGRNQPQHF
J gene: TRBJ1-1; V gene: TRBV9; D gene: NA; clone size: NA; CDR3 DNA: TGTGCCAGCAGCGTTTTGTCGGAGAACACTGAAGCTTTCTTT; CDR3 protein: CASSVLSENTEAFF
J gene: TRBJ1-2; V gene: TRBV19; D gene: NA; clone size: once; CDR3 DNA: TGTGCCAGTAGTATCACCAGGGTCGCGGCTAACTATGGCTACACCTTC; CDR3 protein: CASSITRVAANYGYTF
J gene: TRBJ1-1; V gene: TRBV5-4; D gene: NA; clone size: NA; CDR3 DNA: TGTGCCAGCGACGGGGGGGGTACTGAAGCTTTCTTT; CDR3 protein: CASDGGGTEAFF
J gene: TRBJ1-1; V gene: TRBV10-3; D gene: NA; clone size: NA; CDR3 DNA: TGTGCCATCAGCGGGACCGACCTGAACACTGAAGCTTTCTTT; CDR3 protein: CAISGTDLNTEAFF
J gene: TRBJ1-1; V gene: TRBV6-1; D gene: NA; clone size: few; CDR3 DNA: TGTGCCAGCAGGGAGTGGGTGAACACTGAAGCTTTCTTT; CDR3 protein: CASREWVNTEAFF
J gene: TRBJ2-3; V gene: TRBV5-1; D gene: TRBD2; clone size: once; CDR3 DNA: TGCGCCAGCAGCCAGGGACTAGCACGGGAAACAGATACGCAGTATTTT; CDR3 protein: CASSQGLARETDTQYF
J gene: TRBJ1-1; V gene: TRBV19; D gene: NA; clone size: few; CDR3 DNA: TGTGCCAGTAGGCGACAGAGCGGTGAAGCTTTCTTT; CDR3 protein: CASRRQSGEAFF
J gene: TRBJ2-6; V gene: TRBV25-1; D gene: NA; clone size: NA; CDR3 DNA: TGTGCCAGCAGTGAAGGGGGCTATGTGTCTGGGGCCAACGTCCTGACTTTC; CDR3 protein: CASSEGGYVSGANVLTF
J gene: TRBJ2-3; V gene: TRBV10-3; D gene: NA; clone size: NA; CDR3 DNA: TGTGCCATCAGTGAGTCCAGGGTAGCAGATACGCAGTATTTT; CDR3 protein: CAISESRVADTQYF
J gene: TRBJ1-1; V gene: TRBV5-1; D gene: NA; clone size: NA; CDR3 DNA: TGCGCCAGCAGCACCCAGGGTAAGAACACTGAAGCTTTCTTT; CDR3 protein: CASSTQGKNTEAFF
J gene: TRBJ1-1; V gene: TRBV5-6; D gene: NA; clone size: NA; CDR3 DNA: TGTGCCAGCAGCCCAGGTTATGGGCGGGAAGCTTTCTTT; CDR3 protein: CASSPGYGREAFF
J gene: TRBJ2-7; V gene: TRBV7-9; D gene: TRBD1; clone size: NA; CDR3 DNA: TGTGCCAGCAGCTCTTGGGGGACAGGGGCCTACGAGCAGTACTTC; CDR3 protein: CASSSWGTGAYEQYF
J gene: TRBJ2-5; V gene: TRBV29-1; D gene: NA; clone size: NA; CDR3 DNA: TGCAGCGCATACCGACAAGGACCACCAAGTCAAGAGACCCAGTACTTC; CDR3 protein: CSAYRQGPPSQETQYF
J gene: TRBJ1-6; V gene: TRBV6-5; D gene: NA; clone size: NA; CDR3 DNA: TGTGCCAGCAGTTACTCGATGTTAGCAGTTTCACCCCTCCACTTT; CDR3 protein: CASSYSMLAVSPLHF
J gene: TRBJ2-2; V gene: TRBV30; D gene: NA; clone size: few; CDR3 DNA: TGTGCCTGGAGTAACACCGGGGAGCTGTTTTTT; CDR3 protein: CAWSNTGELFF
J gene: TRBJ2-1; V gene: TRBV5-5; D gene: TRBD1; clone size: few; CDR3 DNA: TGTGCCAGCAACACAGGGGCCCAGGACAATGAGCAGTTCTTC; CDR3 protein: CASNTGAQDNEQFF
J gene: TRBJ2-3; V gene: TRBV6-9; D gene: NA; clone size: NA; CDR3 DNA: TGTGCCAGCCATATTTCGAGCGACACAGATACGCAGTATTTT; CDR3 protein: CASHISSDTDTQYF
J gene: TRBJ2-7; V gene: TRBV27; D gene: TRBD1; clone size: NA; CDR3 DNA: TGTGCCAGCAGTTTGTACAGGGGGCCCTACGAGCAGTACTTC; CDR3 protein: CASSLYRGPYEQYF
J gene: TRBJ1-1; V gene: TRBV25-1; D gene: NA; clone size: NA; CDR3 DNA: TGTGCCAGCAGTCTGGGTTCCATGAACACTGAAGCTTTCTTT; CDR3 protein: CASSLGSMNTEAFF